A selection of T cell receptor beta chains follows, all from one sample in a study of T cells of healthy individuals. TCRdb redid the calling of the 5' RACE reads with MiXCR, one entry per CDR3 protein. Among 55,000 to 65,000 distinct CDR3 sequences listed, 15% to 20% were seen once. All receptors derive from a human donor in good health. CDR3s include the opening cysteine and the closing phenylalanine or tryptophan. The D gene is left open where the match is weak. Only part of the rows carry a size: once, few, many, or a class if the clone is expanded.

v_gene	d_gene	len	abundance	j_gene	CDR3aa	CDR3nt
TRBV6-1	NA	15	NA	TRBJ2-2	CASTNSHPNTGELFF	TGTGCCAGCACGAACAGCCACCCGAACACCGGGGAGCTGTTTTTT
TRBV12-3/TRBV12-4	TRBD2	15	NA	TRBJ2-1	CASSRSGRGSDEQFF	TGTGCCAGCAGCCGCAGCGGGAGGGGGTCGGATGAGCAGTTCTTC
TRBV7-9	TRBD1	16	few	TRBJ1-2	CASTIYSGTGYYGYTF	TGTGCCAGCACCATCTACTCCGGGACAGGGTACTATGGCTACACCTTC
TRBV25-1	NA	15	few	TRBJ2-7	CASSVWRGNSYEQYF	TGTGCCAGCAGTGTTTGGAGAGGCAACTCCTACGAGCAGTACTTC
TRBV7-3	NA	12	few	TRBJ2-2	CASSSLRGELFF	TGTGCCAGCAGCTCTTTACGCGGGGAGCTGTTTTTT
TRBV11-2	NA	13	many	TRBJ1-1	CASSLQGGTEAFF	TGTGCCAGCAGCTTACAGGGTGGAACTGAAGCTTTCTTT
TRBV4-1	NA	17	many	TRBJ2-1	CASSQEPGASSYNEQFF	TGCGCCAGCAGCCAAGAACCCGGGGCGAGCTCCTACAATGAGCAGTTCTTC
TRBV27	NA	14	NA	TRBJ2-7	CASSRTVNSYEQYF	TGTGCCAGCAGTAGGACAGTGAACTCCTACGAGCAGTACTTC
TRBV10-3	NA	14	few	TRBJ2-3	CAISELRAADTQYF	TGTGCCATCAGTGAACTCAGGGCCGCAGATACGCAGTATTTT
TRBV5-4	TRBD1	13	NA	TRBJ1-4	CASSPGTEEKLFF	TGTGCCAGCAGCCCCGGGACAGAAGAAAAACTGTTTTTT
TRBV4-2	NA	16	few	TRBJ2-7	CASSQDSGGRVSEQYF	TGTGCCAGCAGCCAAGATTCTGGGGGCAGGGTCAGCGAGCAGTACTTC
TRBV29-1	NA	14	many	TRBJ2-7	CSVVPGRSSYEQYF	TGCAGCGTCGTACCGGGGCGCTCCTCCTACGAGCAGTACTTC
TRBV30	NA	13	few	TRBJ1-5	CAWSTQADQPQHF	TGTGCCTGGAGTACCCAGGCGGATCAGCCCCAGCATTTT
TRBV20-1	TRBD1	15	NA	TRBJ2-1	CSARDRGQSHNEQFF	TGCAGTGCTAGAGATAGGGGACAGTCCCACAATGAGCAGTTCTTC
TRBV29-1	NA	11	NA	TRBJ2-7	CAIQGSYEQYF	TGCGCAATACAGGGTTCCTACGAGCAGTACTTC
TRBV12-5	NA	14	NA	TRBJ2-2	CASAMGVNTGELFF	TGTGCTAGTGCTATGGGGGTGAACACCGGGGAGCTGTTTTTT
TRBV7-2	TRBD2	14	few	TRBJ2-1	CASSLGGLAGEQFF	TGTGCCAGCAGCTTAGGGGGACTAGCGGGAGAGCAGTTCTTC
TRBV20-1	TRBD1	15	few	TRBJ1-5	CSAFAGTAVNQPQHF	TGCAGTGCTTTCGCCGGGACAGCCGTTAATCAGCCCCAGCATTTT
TRBV20-1	TRBD2	14	NA	TRBJ2-7	CSARDPGGRSEQYF	TGCAGTGCTAGAGATCCGGGAGGGCGCAGCGAGCAGTACTTC
TRBV6-5	NA	14	many	TRBJ2-7	CASSYGDGHYEQYF	TGTGCCAGCAGTTACGGCGACGGACACTACGAGCAGTACTTC
TRBV12-3/TRBV12-4	NA	13	NA	TRBJ2-5	CASSLSAEETQYF	TGTGCCAGCAGTTTAAGCGCAGAAGAGACCCAGTACTTC
TRBV9	TRBD1	15	many	TRBJ1-2	CASSTPRQGARGYTF	TGTGCCAGCAGCACCCCTCGACAGGGGGCGCGGGGCTACACCTTC
TRBV12-3/TRBV12-4	NA	19	many	TRBJ2-1	CASRRTGGNLAGSHNEQFF	TGTGCCAGCAGACGGACAGGAGGGAACCTAGCGGGCTCCCACAATGAGCAGTTCTTC
TRBV11-2	NA	15	NA	TRBJ2-1	CASSQPVGLLNEQFF	TGTGCCAGCAGCCAGCCAGTGGGCCTCCTGAATGAGCAGTTCTTC
TRBV28	TRBD2	15	NA	TRBJ2-7	CASNGLGGGSYEQYF	TGTGCCAGCAATGGCCTCGGCGGGGGCTCCTACGAGCAGTACTTC
TRBV20-1	NA	15	few	TRBJ2-1	CSAKTRPAPYNEQFF	TGCAGTGCTAAGACTAGACCAGCACCCTACAATGAGCAGTTCTTC
TRBV27	NA	15	NA	TRBJ1-2	CASSIGGAQAYGYTF	TGTGCCAGCAGTATCGGAGGAGCCCAGGCCTATGGCTACACCTTC
TRBV4-1	NA	16	many	TRBJ2-1	CASSQGAHTGNNEQFF	TGCGCCAGCAGCCAAGGGGCACACACAGGTAACAATGAGCAGTTCTTC
TRBV7-2	TRBD2	16	many	TRBJ2-7	CASSPPGTSGSYEQYF	TGTGCCAGCAGCCCCCCAGGGACTAGCGGTTCCTACGAGCAGTACTTC
TRBV12-3/TRBV12-4	NA	14	few	TRBJ1-3	CAGRDASSGNTIYF	TGTGCCGGAAGGGACGCTAGCTCTGGAAACACCATATATTTT
TRBV7-3	TRBD2	15	many	TRBJ2-2	CASSVLAGASGELFF	TGTGCCAGCAGCGTTCTAGCGGGAGCTTCCGGGGAGCTGTTTTTT
TRBV9	NA	13	few	TRBJ1-1	CASGQSSNTEAFF	TGTGCCAGCGGCCAAAGTTCGAACACTGAAGCTTTCTTT
TRBV20-1	TRBD1	14	many	TRBJ2-7	CSARRGQGRYEQYF	TGCAGTGCCCGGCGGGGACAGGGGCGATACGAGCAGTACTTC
TRBV20-1	TRBD2	14	many	TRBJ2-3	CSATYLAGEHTQYF	TGCAGTGCTACCTATCTAGCGGGAGAGCATACGCAGTATTTT
TRBV29-1	NA	14	few	TRBJ1-5	CSVSSGGSNQPQHF	TGCAGCGTTTCTTCGGGTGGGAGCAATCAGCCCCAGCATTTT
TRBV29-1	NA	11	many	TRBJ1-2	CSAQINYGYTF	TGCAGCGCTCAAATTAACTATGGCTACACCTTC
TRBV7-9	TRBD2	18	few	TRBJ2-7	CASSPGLAGVGASYEQYF	TGTGCCAGCAGCCCCGGACTAGCGGGAGTCGGCGCCTCCTACGAGCAGTACTTC
TRBV20-1	TRBD1	14	NA	TRBJ2-7	CSASSGTGAYEQYF	TGCAGTGCTAGTTCCGGGACAGGGGCCTACGAGCAGTACTTC
TRBV10-3	TRBD1	11	few	TRBJ2-7	CAQTRGRNKYF	TGTGCGCAAACCAGGGGGCGAAACAAGTACTTC
TRBV7-2	NA	13	few	TRBJ2-7	CASSSNPSYEQYF	TGTGCCAGCAGCTCCAATCCCTCCTACGAGCAGTACTTC
TRBV6-4	NA	16	few	TRBJ2-2	CASRSLAGANTGELFF	TGTGCCAGCAGAAGTCTGGCAGGGGCGAACACCGGGGAGCTGTTTTTT
TRBV28	NA	14	once	TRBJ1-4	CASSRDTTNEKLFF	TGTGCCAGCAGTCGGGATACAACTAATGAAAAACTGTTTTTT
TRBV20-1	TRBD1	13	NA	TRBJ1-5	CSARPTGVGPQHF	TGCAGTGCTAGACCTACAGGGGTCGGGCCCCAGCATTTT
TRBV11-2	NA	14	many	TRBJ2-7	CASSVTDVSYEQYF	TGTGCCAGCAGCGTGACCGACGTCTCCTACGAGCAGTACTTC
TRBV28	NA	14	NA	TRBJ1-6	CASRLRPPASPLHF	TGTGCCAGCAGGCTCAGGCCACCGGCCTCACCCCTCCACTTT
TRBV20-1	TRBD2	16	NA	TRBJ2-7	CSAVLLAGPISYEQYF	TGCAGTGCTGTCCTCCTAGCGGGACCAATCTCCTACGAGCAGTACTTC
TRBV7-6	NA	14	few	TRBJ1-1	CASSLVGGNTEAFF	TGTGCCAGCAGCTTAGTAGGTGGTAACACTGAAGCTTTCTTT
TRBV10-3	TRBD2	16	NA	TRBJ2-5	CAINQGLAGAFETQYF	TGTGCCATCAACCAGGGACTAGCGGGAGCCTTTGAGACCCAGTACTTC
TRBV19	NA	16	NA	TRBJ2-7	CASSKGLPSWDYEQYF	TGTGCCAGTAGCAAGGGGCTTCCATCATGGGACTACGAGCAGTACTTC
TRBV3-2	NA	15	many	TRBJ2-5	CASSQISGGQETQYF	TGTGCCAGCAGTCAAATATCGGGAGGACAAGAGACCCAGTACTTC
TRBV27	NA	13	many	TRBJ2-3	CASRLGGTDTQYF	TGTGCCAGCCGCTTGGGGGGCACAGATACGCAGTATTTT
TRBV2	NA	15	few	TRBJ2-1	CASSDISGSGHEQFF	TGTGCCAGCAGTGATATATCAGGGTCAGGCCATGAGCAGTTCTTC
TRBV6-1	TRBD2	13	few	TRBJ2-5	CASRREGQETQYF	TGTGCCAGCAGGAGGGAGGGTCAGGAGACCCAGTACTTC
TRBV12-3/TRBV12-4	NA	12	many	TRBJ2-3	CASTGSGDTQYF	TGTGCCAGCACGGGGTCTGGAGATACGCAGTATTTT
TRBV28	NA	15	many	TRBJ2-5	CASRPPQRVQETQYF	TGTGCCAGCAGACCCCCCCAGCGGGTTCAAGAGACCCAGTACTTC
TRBV9	TRBD2	16	many	TRBJ2-1	CASSVQGTSGYNEQFF	TGTGCCAGCAGCGTTCAAGGGACTAGCGGCTACAATGAGCAGTTCTTC